Listed below are T cell receptor beta chains from one sample, sequenced in a study of blood T cell repertoires in COVID-19. TCRdb keeps only in-frame clones here, not all; method: immunoSEQ multiplex PCR. This sample has some 510,000 clones, with around 89% found just once. The source material was PBMCs or T cells enriched from blood (not recorded which). These receptors were taken from a woman aged 40-49 years who had recovered from COVID-19. The CDR3 runs from the conserved cysteine through the conserved F or W. Each record gives: D gene, J gene, clone size, V gene, CDR3 DNA, CDR3 protein. D genes are given only for firm matches. Clone size, where shown, is once, few, many, or a class for clones that have expanded.

d_gene: NA; j_gene: TRBJ2-5; abundance: NA; v_gene: TRBV19; CDR3nt: TGTGCCAGTAGTATTAACAGATTAGAGACCCAGTACTTC; CDR3aa: CASSINRLETQYF
d_gene: NA; j_gene: TRBJ2-5; abundance: NA; v_gene: TRBV11-3; CDR3nt: TGTGCCAGCAGCAAAACACCGTACCAAGAGACCCAGTACTTC; CDR3aa: CASSKTPYQETQYF
d_gene: NA; j_gene: TRBJ2-7; abundance: NA; v_gene: TRBV4-1; CDR3nt: TGCGCCAGCAGCCAGGAGCCACGGTACGAGCAGTACTTC; CDR3aa: CASSQEPRYEQYF
d_gene: NA; j_gene: TRBJ2-7; abundance: NA; v_gene: TRBV7-9; CDR3nt: TGTGCCAGCAGCTTTACGGGGGAGCAGTACTTC; CDR3aa: CASSFTGEQYF
d_gene: NA; j_gene: TRBJ1-2; abundance: NA; v_gene: TRBV7-8; CDR3nt: TGTGCCAGCAGCTTAGCAGGGACACTTAGCGGCTACACCTTC; CDR3aa: CASSLAGTLSGYTF
d_gene: NA; j_gene: TRBJ1-5; abundance: NA; v_gene: TRBV7-2; CDR3nt: TGTGCCAGCAGCTTATATTCCAGGGAATTACATCAGCCCCAGCATTTT; CDR3aa: CASSLYSRELHQPQHF
d_gene: NA; j_gene: TRBJ1-1; abundance: NA; v_gene: TRBV29-1; CDR3nt: TGCAGCGTCGATCGCAGCCGACCCAACCGAAATCGAGGGGGAGGGGCTGATCGGAACACTGAAGCTTTCTTT; CDR3aa: CSVDRSRPNRNRGGGADRNTEAFF
d_gene: TRBD2; j_gene: TRBJ2-7; abundance: NA; v_gene: TRBV18; CDR3nt: TGTGCCAGCTCACCAATCGGACTAGCGGGAGGAGGAGCTATTGAGCAGTACTTC; CDR3aa: CASSPIGLAGGGAIEQYF
d_gene: NA; j_gene: TRBJ1-1; abundance: many; v_gene: TRBV6-4; CDR3nt: TGTGCCAGCACTCCATCCCCAGGCAACACTGAAGCTTTCTTT; CDR3aa: CASTPSPGNTEAFF
d_gene: NA; j_gene: TRBJ2-7; abundance: NA; v_gene: TRBV10-3; CDR3nt: TGTGCCATCAGTGAATTACCTAGCGCTGGCTACGAGCAGTACTTC; CDR3aa: CAISELPSAGYEQYF
d_gene: NA; j_gene: TRBJ2-2; abundance: NA; v_gene: TRBV9; CDR3nt: TGTGCCAGCAGCGTAGGAGGGGGCACCGGGGAGCTGTTTTTT; CDR3aa: CASSVGGGTGELFF
d_gene: NA; j_gene: TRBJ1-2; abundance: once; v_gene: TRBV7-2; CDR3nt: TGTGCCAGCAGCTTACGACCTACGGGGGGCTACGGCTACACCTTC; CDR3aa: CASSLRPTGGYGYTF
d_gene: NA; j_gene: TRBJ2-7; abundance: NA; v_gene: TRBV5-4; CDR3nt: TGTGCCAGCAGCTTGGGGGCCCTCAGGGACGAGCAGTACTTC; CDR3aa: CASSLGALRDEQYF
d_gene: TRBD2; j_gene: TRBJ2-7; abundance: NA; v_gene: TRBV7-7; CDR3nt: TGTGCCAGCAGCTTAAGAGCGGGAGGAGACGAGCAGTACTTC; CDR3aa: CASSLRAGGDEQYF
d_gene: NA; j_gene: TRBJ1-1; abundance: NA; v_gene: TRBV10-3; CDR3nt: TGTGCCATCAAGGGGCAGGACACCATGAACACTGAAGCTTTCTTT; CDR3aa: CAIKGQDTMNTEAFF
d_gene: NA; j_gene: TRBJ1-2; abundance: NA; v_gene: TRBV9; CDR3nt: TGTGCCAGCAGCGGATGGGCAGGGACTAACTATGGCTACACCTTC; CDR3aa: CASSGWAGTNYGYTF
d_gene: NA; j_gene: TRBJ1-3; abundance: few; v_gene: TRBV5-1; CDR3nt: TGCGCCAGCAGCTTGGCACCGGGAGGAAACACCATATATTTT; CDR3aa: CASSLAPGGNTIYF
d_gene: TRBD2; j_gene: TRBJ2-3; abundance: NA; v_gene: TRBV19; CDR3nt: TGTGCCAGTAGTAAAGTACTAGCGGCTACAGATACGCAGTATTTT; CDR3aa: CASSKVLAATDTQYF
d_gene: TRBD2; j_gene: TRBJ2-3; abundance: NA; v_gene: TRBV6-4; CDR3nt: TGTGCCAGCAGTGAAAGTCTGGCGGGAGAGACAGATACGCAGTATTTT; CDR3aa: CASSESLAGETDTQYF
d_gene: TRBD2; j_gene: TRBJ2-3; abundance: NA; v_gene: TRBV30; CDR3nt: TGTGCTTGGGAAGCGGGAGGGTCAGATACGCAGTATTTT; CDR3aa: CAWEAGGSDTQYF
d_gene: NA; j_gene: TRBJ1-5; abundance: NA; v_gene: TRBV7-2; CDR3nt: TGTGCCAGCAGCTTTGGACAGAAAGGCCAGCCCCAGCATTTT; CDR3aa: CASSFGQKGQPQHF
d_gene: NA; j_gene: TRBJ2-2; abundance: NA; v_gene: TRBV4-3; CDR3nt: TGCGCCAGCAGCCAAGATTCACAGGCGAACACCGGGGAGCTGTTTTTT; CDR3aa: CASSQDSQANTGELFF
d_gene: TRBD1; j_gene: TRBJ1-1; abundance: many; v_gene: TRBV11-3; CDR3nt: TGTGCCAGCAGCTCCGGACAGGGAGAGAACACTGAAGCTTTCTTT; CDR3aa: CASSSGQGENTEAFF
d_gene: TRBD1; j_gene: TRBJ2-5; abundance: NA; v_gene: TRBV5-1; CDR3nt: TGCGCCAGCAGCCTACCACAGGGGGGAGAGACCCAGTACTTC; CDR3aa: CASSLPQGGETQYF
d_gene: NA; j_gene: TRBJ1-1; abundance: NA; v_gene: TRBV19; CDR3nt: TGTGCCAGTAGTATATTGGAAGGGGTAGGAGAAGCTTTCTTT; CDR3aa: CASSILEGVGEAFF
d_gene: NA; j_gene: TRBJ1-2; abundance: NA; v_gene: TRBV5-1; CDR3nt: TGCGCCAGCACCGCTCAGCCGGGAACACCTGATGGCTACACCTTC; CDR3aa: CASTAQPGTPDGYTF
d_gene: NA; j_gene: TRBJ2-5; abundance: NA; v_gene: TRBV18; CDR3nt: TGTGCCAGCTCACGCCCTGGGCGAGGGATGGGCCACCAAGAGACCCAGTACTTC; CDR3aa: CASSRPGRGMGHQETQYF
d_gene: NA; j_gene: TRBJ1-5; abundance: few; v_gene: TRBV2; CDR3nt: TGTGCCAGCAGTGTCGTTTGGCTGGTTCGGGGCAATCAGCCCCAGCATTTT; CDR3aa: CASSVVWLVRGNQPQHF
d_gene: NA; j_gene: TRBJ1-2; abundance: NA; v_gene: TRBV30; CDR3nt: TGTGCCTGGACTGGCTGGACACGAGCTAACTATGGCTACACCTTC; CDR3aa: CAWTGWTRANYGYTF
d_gene: TRBD2; j_gene: TRBJ2-1; abundance: NA; v_gene: TRBV27; CDR3nt: TGTGCCAGCAGTTTAGGGGGACTAGCTGGTGAGCAGTTCTTC; CDR3aa: CASSLGGLAGEQFF
d_gene: TRBD1; j_gene: TRBJ2-5; abundance: NA; v_gene: TRBV7-2; CDR3nt: TGTGCCAGCAGCTTACTCGGGACAGGGAGAGAGACCCAGTACTTC; CDR3aa: CASSLLGTGRETQYF
d_gene: NA; j_gene: TRBJ2-2; abundance: NA; v_gene: TRBV29-1; CDR3nt: TGCAGCGGCTACCTCCGACAGACTGTTTACACCGGGGAGCTGTTTTTT; CDR3aa: CSGYLRQTVYTGELFF
d_gene: NA; j_gene: TRBJ1-1; abundance: NA; v_gene: TRBV30; CDR3nt: TGTGCCTGGGACAGGAGGGGCACTGAAGCTTTCTTT; CDR3aa: CAWDRRGTEAFF
d_gene: NA; j_gene: TRBJ2-2; abundance: NA; v_gene: TRBV6-5; CDR3nt: TGTGCCCTTCGCCCCGCGCCGAACACCGGGGAGCTGTTTTTT; CDR3aa: CALRPAPNTGELFF
d_gene: TRBD1; j_gene: TRBJ2-5; abundance: NA; v_gene: TRBV5-4; CDR3nt: TGTGCCAGCAGCCCAGACAGGGGGCATGGGGAGACCCAGTACTTC; CDR3aa: CASSPDRGHGETQYF